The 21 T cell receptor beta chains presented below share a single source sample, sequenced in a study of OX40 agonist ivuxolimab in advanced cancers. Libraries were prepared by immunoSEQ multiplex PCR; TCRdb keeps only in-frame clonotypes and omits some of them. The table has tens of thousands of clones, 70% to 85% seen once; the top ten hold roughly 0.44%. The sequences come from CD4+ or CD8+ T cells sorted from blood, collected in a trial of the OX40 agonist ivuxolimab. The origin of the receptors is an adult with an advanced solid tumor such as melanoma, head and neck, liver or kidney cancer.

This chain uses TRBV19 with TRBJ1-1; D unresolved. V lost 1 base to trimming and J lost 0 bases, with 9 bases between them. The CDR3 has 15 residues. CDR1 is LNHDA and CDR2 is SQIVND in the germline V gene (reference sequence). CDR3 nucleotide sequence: TGTGCCAGTAGTATAGGACTCGGAATGAACACTGAAGCTTTCTTT. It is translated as CASSIGLGMNTEAFF. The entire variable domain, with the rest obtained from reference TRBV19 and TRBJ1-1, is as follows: DGGITQSPKYLFRKEGQNVTLSCEQNLNHDAMYWYRQDPGQGLRLIYYSQIVNDFQKGDIAEGYSVSREKKESFPLTVTSAQKNPTAFYLCASSIGLGMNTEAFFGQGTRLTVV.

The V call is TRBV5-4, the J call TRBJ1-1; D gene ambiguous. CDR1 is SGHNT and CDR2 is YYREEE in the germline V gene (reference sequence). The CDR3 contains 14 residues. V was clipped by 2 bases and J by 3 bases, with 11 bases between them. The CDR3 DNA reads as TGTGCCAGCAGCTTAGGTCAGAGGTACACTGAAGCTTTCTTT. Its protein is CASSLGQRYTEAFF.

The CDR3 DNA reads as TGTGCCAGCAGCTTGTTAGACAACTTTAACACCGGGGAGCTGTTTTTT. Amino acid sequence: CASSLLDNFNTGELFF. The chain recombines TRBV5-6 with TRBJ2-2; no firm D call. The V end lost 1 base, the J end lost 2 bases, and 12 bases lay between the germline ends. The CDR3 is made up of 16 amino acids. The germline V gene encodes CDR1 SGHDT and CDR2 YYEEEE.

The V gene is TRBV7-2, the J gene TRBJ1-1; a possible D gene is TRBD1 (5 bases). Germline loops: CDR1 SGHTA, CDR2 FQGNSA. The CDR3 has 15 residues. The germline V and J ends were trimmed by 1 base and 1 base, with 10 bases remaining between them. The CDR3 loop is CASSLGGERNTEAFF. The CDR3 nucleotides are TGTGCCAGCAGCTTAGGGGGGGAGAGGAACACTGAAGCTTTCTTT.

The CDR3: CASRRGTSGKETQYF. The CDR3 nucleotides read TGCGCCAGCAGGCGTGGGACTAGCGGTAAAGAGACCCAGTACTTC. The chain links TRBV5-1 to TRBJ2-5; 11 nucleotides line up with TRBD2. The V gene's germline CDR1 is SGHRS and CDR2 YFSETQ. V shed 5 bases and J 3 bases; nucleotides not matched to a gene: 6. The CDR3 has 15 residues.

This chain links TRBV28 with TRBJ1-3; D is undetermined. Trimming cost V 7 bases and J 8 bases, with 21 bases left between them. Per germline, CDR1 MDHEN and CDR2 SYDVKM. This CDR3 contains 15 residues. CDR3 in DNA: TGTGCCAGCACCCACGACTACCTAAAGACGGACACCATATATTTT. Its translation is CASTHDYLKTDTIYF.

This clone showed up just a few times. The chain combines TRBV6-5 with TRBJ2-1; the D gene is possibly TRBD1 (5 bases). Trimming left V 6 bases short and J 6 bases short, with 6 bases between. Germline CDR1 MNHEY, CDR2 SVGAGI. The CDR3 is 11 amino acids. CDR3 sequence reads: CASRGANEQFF. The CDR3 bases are TGTGCCAGCAGAGGGGCCAATGAGCAGTTCTTC.

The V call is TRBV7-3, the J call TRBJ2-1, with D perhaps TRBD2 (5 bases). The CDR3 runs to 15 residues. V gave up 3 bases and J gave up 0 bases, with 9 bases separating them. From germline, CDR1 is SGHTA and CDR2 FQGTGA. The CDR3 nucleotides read TGTGCCAGCAGCTTCGGGCTAGCCTCCTACAATGAGCAGTTCTTC. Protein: CASSFGLASYNEQFF.

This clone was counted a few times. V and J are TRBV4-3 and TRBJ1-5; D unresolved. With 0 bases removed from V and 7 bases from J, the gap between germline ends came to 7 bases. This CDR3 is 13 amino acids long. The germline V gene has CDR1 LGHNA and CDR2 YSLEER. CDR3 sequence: CASSQEMRQPQHF. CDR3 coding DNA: TGCGCCAGCAGCCAAGAGATGCGACAGCCCCAGCATTTT.

The CDR3 nucleotides read TGTGCCAGCTCACCCCGCGGACTAGTCTCAGAGACCCAGTACTTC. Protein sequence: CASSPRGLVSETQYF. This chain links TRBV18 with TRBJ2-5; 7 bases are a match to TRBD2. Germline CDR1 KGHSH, CDR2 LQKENI. The CDR3 covers 15 residues. J lost 4 bases, V lost 3 bases, and 8 bases had no gene match. The full variable domain, with the rest looked up from reference TRBV18 and TRBJ2-5, is NAGVMQNPRHLVRRRGQEARLRCSPMKGHSHVYWYRQLPEEGLKFMVYLQKENIIDESGMPKERFSAEFPKEGPSILRIQQVVRGDSAAYFCASSPRGLVSETQYFGPGTRLLVL.

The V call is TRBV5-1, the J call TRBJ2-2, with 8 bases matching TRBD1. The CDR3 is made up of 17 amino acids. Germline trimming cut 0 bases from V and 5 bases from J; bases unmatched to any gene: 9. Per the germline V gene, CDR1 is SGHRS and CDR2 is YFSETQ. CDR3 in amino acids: CASSLARGQGFTGELFF. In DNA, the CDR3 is TGCGCCAGCAGCTTGGCCCGAGGACAGGGTTTTACCGGGGAGCTGTTTTTT.

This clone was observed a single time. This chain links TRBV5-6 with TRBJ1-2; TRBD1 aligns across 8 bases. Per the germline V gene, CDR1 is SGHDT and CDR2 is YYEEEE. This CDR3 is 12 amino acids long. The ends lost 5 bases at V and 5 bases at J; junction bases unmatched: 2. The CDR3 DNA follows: TGTGCCAGCAGGGGGACAGGTTATGGCTACACCTTC. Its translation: CASRGTGYGYTF.

The CDR3 coding sequence is TGTGCCAGCAGCTTAAGAGCGGGAGACCGCACAGATACGCAGTATTTT. Protein product: CASSLRAGDRTDTQYF. The chain recombines TRBV7-2 with TRBJ2-3, with TRBD2 matching 8 bases. Germline V gives CDR1 SGHTA, CDR2 FQGNSA. This CDR3 is 16 amino acids long. The V and J ends lost 2 bases and 1 base, in that order; junction bases with no gene match: 5.

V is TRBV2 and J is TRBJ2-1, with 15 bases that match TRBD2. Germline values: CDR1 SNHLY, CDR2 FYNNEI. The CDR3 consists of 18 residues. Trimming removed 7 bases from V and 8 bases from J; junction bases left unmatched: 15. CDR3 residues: CASTSGLAGGALIYEQFF. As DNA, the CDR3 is TGTGCCAGCACATCCGGACTAGCGGGAGGGGCATTGATCTATGAGCAGTTCTTC.

The CDR3 reads CASREGSYGYTF. The DNA of the CDR3 is TGTGCCAGCAGGGAGGGTTCCTATGGCTACACCTTC. V gene TRBV6-5 combines with J gene TRBJ1-2; D is undetermined. Germline V gene lookup returns CDR1 MNHEY and CDR2 SVGAGI. V shed 6 bases and J shed 4 bases, with 9 bases lying between them. The CDR3 is 12 residues long.

DNA of the CDR3: TGTGCCAGCTCACCACCGGACAACCCGTCGGGGGGCTACACCTTC. This gives the protein CASSPPDNPSGGYTF. The J gene is TRBJ1-2, the V gene TRBV18; maybe TRBD1 (5 bases). Trimming took 0 bases from V and 8 from J, leaving 16 bases between them. The CDR3 runs 15 residues. The germline V gene has CDR1 KGHSH and CDR2 LQKENI.

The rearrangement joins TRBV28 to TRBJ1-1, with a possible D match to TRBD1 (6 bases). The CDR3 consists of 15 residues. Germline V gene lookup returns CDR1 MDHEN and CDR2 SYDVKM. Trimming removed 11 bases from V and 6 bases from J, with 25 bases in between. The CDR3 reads CASLGAWYAGAEAFF. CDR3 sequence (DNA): TGTGCCTCCTTGGGGGCGTGGTACGCAGGGGCTGAAGCTTTCTTT. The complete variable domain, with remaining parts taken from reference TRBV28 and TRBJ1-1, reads DVKVTQSSRYLVKRTGEKVFLECVQDMDHENMFWYRQDPGLGLRLIYFSYDVKMKEKGDIPEGYSVSREKKERFSLILESASTNQTSMYLCASLGAWYAGAEAFFGQGTRLTVV.

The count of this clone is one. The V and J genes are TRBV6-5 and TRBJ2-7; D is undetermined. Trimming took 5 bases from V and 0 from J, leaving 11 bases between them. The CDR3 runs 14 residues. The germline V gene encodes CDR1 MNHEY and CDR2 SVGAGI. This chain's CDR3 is CASSKTVSSYEQYV. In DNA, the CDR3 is TGTGCCAGCAGTAAGACGGTGAGCTCCTACGAGCAGTACGTC.

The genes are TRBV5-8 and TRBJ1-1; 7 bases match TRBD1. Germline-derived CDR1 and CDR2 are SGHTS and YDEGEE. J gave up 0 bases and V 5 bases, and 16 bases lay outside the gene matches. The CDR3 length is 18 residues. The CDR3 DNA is TGTGCCAGCAGGTATAACAGGGGCTGGTCAAGGGTGAACACTGAAGCTTTCTTT. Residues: CASRYNRGWSRVNTEAFF.

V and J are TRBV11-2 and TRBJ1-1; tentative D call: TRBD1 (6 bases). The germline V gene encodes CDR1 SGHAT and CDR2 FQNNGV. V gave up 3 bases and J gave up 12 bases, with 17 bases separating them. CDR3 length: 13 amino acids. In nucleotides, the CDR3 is TGTGCCAGCAGCTTGGGGGCAGGGAGGGCTCCTTTCTTT. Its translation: CASSLGAGRAPFF.

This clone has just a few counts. The CDR3 DNA reads as TGCAGCGTTGTAGTTCCCCCAAGGGTGAACACTGAAGCTTTCTTT. Its protein is CSVVVPPRVNTEAFF. The chain uses TRBV29-1 and TRBJ1-1; D unresolved. Germline CDR1 SQVTM, CDR2 ANQGSEA. The CDR3 is made up of 15 amino acids. V was pared by 4 bases and J by 0 bases, with 15 bases between. Supplemented by reference TRBV29-1 and TRBJ1-1, the full variable domain reads SAVISQKPSRDICQRGTSLTIQCQVDSQVTMMFWYRQQPGQSLTLIATANQGSEATYESGFVIDKFPISRPNLTFSTLTVSNMSPEDSSIYLCSVVVPPRVNTEAFFGQGTRLTVV.